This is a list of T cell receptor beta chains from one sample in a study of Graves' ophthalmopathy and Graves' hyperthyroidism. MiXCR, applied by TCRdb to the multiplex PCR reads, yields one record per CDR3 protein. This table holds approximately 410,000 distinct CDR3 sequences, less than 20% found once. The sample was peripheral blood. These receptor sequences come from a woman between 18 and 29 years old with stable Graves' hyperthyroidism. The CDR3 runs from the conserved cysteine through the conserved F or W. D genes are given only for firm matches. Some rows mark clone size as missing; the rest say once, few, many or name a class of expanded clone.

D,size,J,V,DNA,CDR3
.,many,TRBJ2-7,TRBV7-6,TGTGCCAGCAGCTTGGGGCCCCAGCGCGGCGAGCAGTACTTC,CASSLGPQRGEQYF
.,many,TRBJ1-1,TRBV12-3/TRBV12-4,TGTGCCAGCAAGGTCGAGGGGTTGGACACTGAAGCTTTCTTT,CASKVEGLDTEAFF
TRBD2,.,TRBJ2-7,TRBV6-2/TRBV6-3,TGTGCCAGCAGTCCAACCCCGGGACTATTACAGGAGCAGTACTTC,CASSPTPGLLQEQYF
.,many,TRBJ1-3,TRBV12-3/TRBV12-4,TGTGCCAGCAGGGGACTTCCCTCTGGAAACACCATATATTTT,CASRGLPSGNTIYF
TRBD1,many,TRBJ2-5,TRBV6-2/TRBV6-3,TGTGCCAGCAGCCAGGCGACGACAGGGGGCAGAAAGACCCAGTACTTC,CASSQATTGGRKTQYF
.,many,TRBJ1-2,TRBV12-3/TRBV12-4,TGTGCCAGCAGTCCACATAGGACACCCAACTATGGCTACACCTTC,CASSPHRTPNYGYTF
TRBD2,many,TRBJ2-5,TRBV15,TGTGCCACCGAACGGGGGGGCACGGAGACCCAGTACTTC,CATERGGTETQYF
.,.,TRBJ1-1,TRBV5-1,TGCGCCAGCAGTCCGGGGGGGCCGGCCGAGAAAGCTTTCTTT,CASSPGGPAEKAFF
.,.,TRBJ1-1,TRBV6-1,TGTGCCAGCAGTGCGGAGTGGACGAACACTGAAGCTTTCTTT,CASSAEWTNTEAFF
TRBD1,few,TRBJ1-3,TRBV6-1,TGTGCCAGCAGGGGGACAGGGGGCCATGGAAACACCATATATTTT,CASRGTGGHGNTIYF
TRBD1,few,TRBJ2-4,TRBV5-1,TGCGCCAGCAGCTTGGAGTTGCAGGGGGCCAAAATTCAGTACTTC,CASSLELQGAKIQYF
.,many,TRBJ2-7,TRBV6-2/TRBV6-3,TGTGCCAGCAGCAGGGGGGCCTACGAGCAGTACTTC,CASSRGAYEQYF
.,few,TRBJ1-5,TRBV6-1,TGTGCCAGCAGCCTGGAAATTATTCCCCAGCATTTT,CASSLEIIPQHF
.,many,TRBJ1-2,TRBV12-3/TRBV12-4,TGTGCCAGCAGTTCCGTAGGGGGAGAAGCTAACTATGGCTACACCTTC,CASSSVGGEANYGYTF
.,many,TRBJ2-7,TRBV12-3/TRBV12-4,TGTGCCAGCAGTTCAAATCTGGGTGGACTCGAGCAGTACTTC,CASSSNLGGLEQYF
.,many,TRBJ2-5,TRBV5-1,TGCGCCAGCAGCACCCGGGACGGACAAGAGACCCAGTACTTC,CASSTRDGQETQYF
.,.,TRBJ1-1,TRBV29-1,TGCAGCGTCGTCAAGGGGTTGAACACTGAAGCTTGCTTT,CSVVKGLNTEACF
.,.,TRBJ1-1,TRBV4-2,TGTGCCAGCAGCCAAGAGGTCGGGACGATGAACACTGAAGCTTTCTTT,CASSQEVGTMNTEAFF
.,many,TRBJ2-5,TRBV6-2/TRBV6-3,TGTGCCAGCCTACCGGTAGGCACCAAAGAGACCCAGTACTTC,CASLPVGTKETQYF
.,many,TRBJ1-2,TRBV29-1,TGCAGCGTTGTGGAGGGAACCTATGGCTACACCTTC,CSVVEGTYGYTF
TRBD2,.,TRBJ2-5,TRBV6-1,TGTGCCAGCAGTGAACCCCTAGCGGGGAGACAAGAGACCCAGTACTTC,CASSEPLAGRQETQYF
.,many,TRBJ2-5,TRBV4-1,TGCGCCAGCAGCCAACTTTCCGGGCCGCAGCTGGCGGAGACCCAGTACTTC,CASSQLSGPQLAETQYF
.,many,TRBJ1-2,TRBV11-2,TGTGCCAGCAGCCAAGAAGGGCAGGGAAGACCCTATGGCTACACCTTC,CASSQEGQGRPYGYTF
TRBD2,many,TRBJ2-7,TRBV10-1,TGCGCCAGCAGACAACCGACTAGCGGGGACTCCTACGAGCAGTACTTC,CASRQPTSGDSYEQYF
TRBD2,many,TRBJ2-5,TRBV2,TGTGCCAGTTCGGGACTAGCGGGGGCTGGGGAGACCCAGTACTTC,CASSGLAGAGETQYF
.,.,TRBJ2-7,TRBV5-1,TGCGCCAGCAGCTTGGCCATCCCGCGATCCACCTACGAGCAGTACTTC,CASSLAIPRSTYEQYF
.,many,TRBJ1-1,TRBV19,TGTGCCAGTAGTATTGTGCGGGGGGAGAAAGCTTTCTTT,CASSIVRGEKAFF
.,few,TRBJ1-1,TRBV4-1,TGCGCCAGCAGCCAATTAGGCCTTTGGGACACTGAAGCTTTCTTT,CASSQLGLWDTEAFF
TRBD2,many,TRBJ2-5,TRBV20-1,TGCAGTGCACCGACTAGCGGGGGGGAGACCCAGTACTTC,CSAPTSGGETQYF
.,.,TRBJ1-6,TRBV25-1,TGTGCCAGCAGTGACAACCTAAGTGCGGGGAGAGGGGACTATAATTCACCCCTCCACTTT,CASSDNLSAGRGDYNSPLHF
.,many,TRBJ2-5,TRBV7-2,TGTGCCAGCAGTGCCGACAGACCCACAGGGGAGACCCAGTACTTC,CASSADRPTGETQYF
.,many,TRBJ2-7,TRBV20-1,TGCAGTGCTAGATTCGCAGGGGAGCAGTACTTC,CSARFAGEQYF
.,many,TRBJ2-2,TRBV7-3,TGTGCCAGCAGCTTAGTGGGGGAGACCGGGGAGCTGTTTTTT,CASSLVGETGELFF
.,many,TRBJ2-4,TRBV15,TGTGCCACCAGCAGGGACAGACGAAACATTCAGTACTTC,CATSRDRRNIQYF
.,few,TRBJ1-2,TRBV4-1,TGCGCCAGCAGCCCACAGGGACCTAACTATGGCTACACCTTC,CASSPQGPNYGYTF